The TCR beta chain under discussion was sequenced for a study of cytomegalovirus exposure and HLA in healthy donors listed by TCRdb under 2017. About the investigation overall: In an earlier analysis of 450 to 750 of the donors, roughly 300 Gb of sequence data and some 120 million unique TCR beta sequences from 180 million or so T cells were reported. Approximately 300 gigabases of sequencing data and around 85 million unique TCR sequences made up an early release that covered 500 to 700 HLA-typed donors. Of the 300 to 450 genotyped donors, 81% were placed in the genetic ancestry cluster associated with self-reported Caucasian donors. The study was designed to test whether signatures of past pathogen exposure could be identified by cataloging public T cell receptors. The study used immunosequencing to profile the T cell repertoires of 666 subjects and linked those repertoires to cytomegalovirus serostatus. Besides the first cohort of some 670 subjects, a separate validation cohort made up of 120 different subjects was used. To predict cytomegalovirus infection status, the study brought together high-throughput TCR immunosequencing, statistical association of individual TCRs with disease status, and machine learning. In a later analysis, previously published TCR beta repertoires from 666 donors were re-analyzed and high-resolution HLA genotyping was added so that TCR occurrence patterns could be studied. The later analysis used no new phenotypic data to find candidate immune exposures, relying instead on TCR beta sequences and their occurrence across donors. In an earlier analysis of 587 of the donors, high-throughput TCR beta sequencing was used to judge whether each TCR beta V gene segment behaved as functional or pseudogenic. Donor age, sex, ethnicity and CMV serostatus were compiled together with the repertoire data. Genome-wide SNP genotypes for about 55% of the roughly 670 donors were used in a later genetic analysis, which treated that subset as a discovery cohort. All discovery cohort repertoires had been generated using a single sequencing platform. HLA typing included class I and class II loci at four-digit resolution. Typing coverage varied by locus: roughly 629-630 donors for A, B, C, DRB1 and DQB1; roughly 510 for DQA1; more than 600 for DPA1; 450 to 480 for DPB1. Because of strong linkage in the cohort, a few DR-DQ haplotypes were treated as single units for association and clustering. Across under 500 genotyped donors of the cohort, an average of about 240,000 unique TCR beta nucleotide sequences per donor were sequenced, and roughly 20% of those sequences were non-productive.

To prepare the library, the immunoSEQ multiplex PCR assay was applied. For the multiplex PCR, a mixture combining 60 forward primers for TCR Vbeta segments and 13 reverse primers for TCR Jbeta segments was used. The CDR3 region of rearranged TCR beta genes was amplified from genomic DNA with a multiplex PCR assay. The amplified TCR beta libraries were sequenced on the Illumina HiSeq System as 87-base-pair reads. Turning to the authors' computational methods: A later analysis tallied 80 million to 95 million unique TCR beta chains across the 666 repertoires, and about 10 million of those chains were shared by two or more donors. Raw reads were error-corrected and collapsed into unique sequences with a nearest-neighbor algorithm that merged closely related sequences to remove PCR and sequencing errors. Alignment of CDR3 sequences to IMGT reference sequences was used to assign V, D and J gene segments. Each retained sequence needed at least a six-nucleotide match to both a V gene segment and a J gene segment. Rearrangements were classified as productive when the CDR3 lacked stop codons and remained in frame with V and J, and all other rearrangements were classified as non-productive. Following IMGT convention, CDR3 was defined as the stretch from the second conserved V-encoded cysteine up to the conserved J-encoded phenylalanine. In an earlier analysis of approximately 590 of the donors, sequences lacking an unambiguous match to a single V gene segment were excluded. An earlier analysis of several hundred of the donors called V segments functional above 56.7% productive rearrangements and segregating when the between-donor standard deviation exceeded 5%. A statistical classification framework was built to diagnose cytomegalovirus status from the catalog of TCR beta chain sequences. V and J gene assignment, in a later analysis, came from comparing TCR nucleotide sequences with IMGT/GENE-DB human TR gene sequences. A later analysis assigned CDR3 sequences and most-parsimonious VDJ recombination scenarios with the TCRdist pipeline. In a later analysis, each TCR beta chain was defined by its CDR3 amino acid sequence together with its V-gene family, and reads without a unique V-gene family were excluded. As a way to deal with suspected cross-contamination and a sequencing artifact, a later analysis dropped 450 to 700 nucleotide sequences that were highly shared and had low generation probability. For each public chain, a later analysis derived a clonal expansion index from normalized ranks of inferred template counts within each repertoire. In a later analysis, generation probabilities were computed using a VDJ recombination model fitted to out-of-frame rearrangements, and the results were checked against IGoR. A later analysis scored TCR-TCR, TCR-HLA and TCR-CMV co-occurrence with hypergeometric tests, applying a repertoire-size bias correction to TCR pairs. A later analysis estimated false discovery rates by permuting HLA or CMV assignments 20 times. In a later analysis, co-occurring TCRs were grouped with DBSCAN, and TCRdist sequence similarity was added when clustering was performed within HLA-allele-positive subsets. For co-occurrence clustering, repertoires with fewer than 30,000 or more than 120,000 public chains were excluded, along with roughly 5 repertoires with anomalous nucleotide sharing. As stored in TCRdb, this immuneACCESS dataset retains in-frame rearrangements with V and J assigned. A fraction of the clones does not appear; measured against another copy, unresolved V genes explain less than half of the discrepancy, and the remainder lacks a known reason. That table gives V, J and clone size, and the DNA gave D and trimming. Counted in this sample were more than 85,000 clones; 76% of them appeared once. The top ten hold 3% to 4% of the sample.

Details on this clone: Its antigen remains unidentified. No base quality information exists; no much larger clone differs at one position.

Trimming at the junction amounts to 3 bases on V and 4 bases on J, and the germline ends lie 6 bases apart. From the cysteine up to the phenylalanine, the CDR3 has a length of 11 residues. CDR3 DNA only is kept here, 33 bases in frame from base 1. CDR1 and CDR2, per the germline V gene (reference sequence), are DFQATT and SNEGSKA. In total, roughly 710 healthy bone marrow donors made up the cohort. All cohort members were sampled while nominally healthy, although unrecorded immune exposures were likely present. The donor tested CMV seropositive, placing the donor among the roughly 270 seropositive members of the cohort. A peripheral blood sample was provided by each donor, and peripheral blood mononuclear cells were used for TCR beta sequencing. Genomic DNA was extracted from the blood cell samples with the Qiagen DNeasy Blood Extraction Kit. Overall results and qualifications from the work: In a later analysis, several top co-occurrence clusters were reported to appear linked to parvovirus B19, influenza, CMV and Epstein-Barr virus. Some IMGT-functional V segments, including TRBV6-2 and TRBV6-3, could not be told apart with the 87-base-pair reads, so those segments were excluded. The classifier was reported to diagnose cytomegalovirus status with high specificity and sensitivity in both the original and validation cohorts. An association between a missense DCLRE1C variant and V-gene and J-gene trimming of TCR beta chains was found in a later genetic analysis and replicated in an independent cohort. Because HLA typing was missing for some donors at each locus, association tests included only the typed subset. In a later analysis, most CMV-associated TCR beta chains were found to appear HLA-restricted, with HLA associations seemingly driven largely by CMV exposure. In a later analysis, TCR association rates were found to vary across HLA loci, with the most associated TCRs seen for DRB1 alleles and the fewest for HLA-C alleles. The cohort was sequenced for TCR beta chains only, and without alpha or paired-chain data the features that could be detected were limited. The sequencing pipeline was judged likely to have produced a cluster of highly shared sequence variants as a technical artifact. In a later analysis, HLA-associated TCR beta chains were found to be more clonally expanded and to have lower generation probabilities than equally common non-associated chains. In a later genetic analysis, fewer N-insertions in productive TCRs were reported among donors in an Asian-associated ancestry cluster than the 666-donor mean. The only immune exposure information available for the cohort was CMV serostatus. Assigning TCR associations to individual alleles was difficult when HLA alleles, especially DR and DQ, strongly co-occurred. According to the authors, the approach could potentially be generalized to other disease states and immunological phenotypes. In vitro tests confirmed that a few of the cytomegalovirus-associated TCR beta chains recognize cytomegalovirus antigens. A further reported finding was that TCR beta sequences accurately predicted the HLA-A and HLA-B alleles for most subjects in the first cohort. While some public TCRs were present in many individuals, most TCR sequences turned up only very rarely across donors. The study listed approximately 150 TCR beta chains as associated with cytomegalovirus. Roughly uniform sequencing depth across donors was assumed in presence/absence analyses, although this assumption may not hold. Correlated functional status among segregating V segments might be attributable to linkage disequilibrium, but an unknown experimental factor could not be ruled out. Because counts were too low, roughly 16 rarely observed V segments, including chromosome 9 orphons, were excluded from the earlier analysis of some 590 of the donors. A later analysis associated 16,951 TCR beta sequences with specific HLA alleles at a false discovery rate of 0.05. Broadly in line with IMGT annotations, most TCR beta V segments showed up in productive rearrangements about 90% or about 30% of the time in an earlier analysis of 587 of the donors.

This TCR derives from a woman aged 50 to 65 in good health and CMV-seropositive. Rearrangement joined TRBV20-1 to TRBJ1-1; no D gene can be assigned with confidence. The sequenced sample was PBMCs. The DNA reads as follows: TGCAGTGCTAGGTCTACCACTGAAGCTTTCTTT. This codes for CSARSTTEAFF.